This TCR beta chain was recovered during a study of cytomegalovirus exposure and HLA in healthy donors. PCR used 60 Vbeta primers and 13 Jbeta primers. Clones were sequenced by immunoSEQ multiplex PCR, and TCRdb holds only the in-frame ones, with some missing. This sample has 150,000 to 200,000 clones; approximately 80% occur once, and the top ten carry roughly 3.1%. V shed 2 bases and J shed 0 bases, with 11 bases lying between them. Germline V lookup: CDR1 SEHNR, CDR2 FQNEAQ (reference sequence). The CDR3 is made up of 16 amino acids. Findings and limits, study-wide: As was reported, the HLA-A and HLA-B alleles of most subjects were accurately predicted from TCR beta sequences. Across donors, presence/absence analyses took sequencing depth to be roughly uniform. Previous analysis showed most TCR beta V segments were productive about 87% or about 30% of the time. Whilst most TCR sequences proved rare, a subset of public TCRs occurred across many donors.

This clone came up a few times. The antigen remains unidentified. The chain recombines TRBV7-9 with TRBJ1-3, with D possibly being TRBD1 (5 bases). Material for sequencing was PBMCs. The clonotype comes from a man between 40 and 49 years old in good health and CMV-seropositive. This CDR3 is CASSLINRNSGNTIYF. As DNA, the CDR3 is TGTGCCAGCAGCTTAATTAACAGGAACTCTGGAAACACCATATATTTT.